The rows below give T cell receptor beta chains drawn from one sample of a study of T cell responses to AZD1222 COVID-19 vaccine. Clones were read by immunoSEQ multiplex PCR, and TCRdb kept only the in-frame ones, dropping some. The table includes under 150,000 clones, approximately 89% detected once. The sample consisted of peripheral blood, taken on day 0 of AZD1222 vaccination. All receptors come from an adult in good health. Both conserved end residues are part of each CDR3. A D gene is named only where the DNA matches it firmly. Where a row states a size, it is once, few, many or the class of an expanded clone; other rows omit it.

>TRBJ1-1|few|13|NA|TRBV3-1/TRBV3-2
TGTGCCAGCAGCCAAGGAGGTTTTACTGAAGCTTTCTTT
CASSQGGFTEAFF
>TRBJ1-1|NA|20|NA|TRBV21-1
TGTGCCAGCAGCAAACGACCGTCGGCGATGGGACAGACCCCGAACACTGAAGCTTTCTTT
CASSKRPSAMGQTPNTEAFF
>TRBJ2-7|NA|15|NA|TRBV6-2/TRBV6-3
TGTGCCAGCAGTTACTCCCCTAGAGGACGGCACGAGCAGTACTTC
CASSYSPRGRHEQYF
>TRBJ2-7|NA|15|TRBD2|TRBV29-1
TGCAGCGTTGGGGGATCAGCAAGCGGGAGCTACGAGCAGTACTTC
CSVGGSASGSYEQYF
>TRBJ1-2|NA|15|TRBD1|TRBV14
TGTGCCAGCAGCCCCACAGACAGGGGGGTCTATGGCTACACCTTC
CASSPTDRGVYGYTF
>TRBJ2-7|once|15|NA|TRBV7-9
TGTGCCAGCAGCGCAGCCCCCCTCCGGGGTTACGAGCAGTACTTC
CASSAAPLRGYEQYF
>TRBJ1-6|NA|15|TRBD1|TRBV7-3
TGTGCCAGCAGCTTTACCGGGACAGAAGATTCACCCCTCCACTTT
CASSFTGTEDSPLHF
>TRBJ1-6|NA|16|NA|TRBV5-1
TGCGCCAGCAGCTTGGCCCAGGGGACGATTAATTCACCCCTCCACTTT
CASSLAQGTINSPLHF
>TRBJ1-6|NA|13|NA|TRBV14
TGTGCCAGCGCAGGACTACTTTATTCACCCCTCCACTTT
CASAGLLYSPLHF
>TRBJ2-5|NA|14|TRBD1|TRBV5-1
TGCGCCAGCACCGACCTGACAGGGATGGAGACCCAGTACTTC
CASTDLTGMETQYF
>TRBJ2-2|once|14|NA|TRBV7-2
TGTGCCAGCAGCATTTACAGGGTCACCGGGGAGCTGTTTTTT
CASSIYRVTGELFF
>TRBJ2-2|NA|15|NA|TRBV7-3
TGTGCCAGCATGGCGGGGTCCCCTAACACCGGGGAGCTGTTTTTT
CASMAGSPNTGELFF
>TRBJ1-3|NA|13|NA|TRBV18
TGTGCCAGCATAAGGGGAACTGGAAACACCATATATTTT
CASIRGTGNTIYF
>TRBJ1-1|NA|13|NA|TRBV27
TGTGCCAGCTCGCTGGACGTCAACACTGAAGCTTTCTTT
CASSLDVNTEAFF
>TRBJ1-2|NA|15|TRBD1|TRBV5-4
TGTGCCAGCAGCCCCCGGGACAGCTTTAACTATGGCTACACCTTC
CASSPRDSFNYGYTF
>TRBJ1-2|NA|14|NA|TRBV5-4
TGTGCCAGCAGCTTCGTTACCGGGTCCTATGGCTACACCTTC
CASSFVTGSYGYTF
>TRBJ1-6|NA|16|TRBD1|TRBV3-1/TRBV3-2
TGTGCCAGCAGTCGTCCGGGACAGGGGATGGATTCACCCCTCCACTTT
CASSRPGQGMDSPLHF
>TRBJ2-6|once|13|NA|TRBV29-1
TGCAGCGTTATGGTCTCTGGGGCCAACGTCCTGACTTTC
CSVMVSGANVLTF
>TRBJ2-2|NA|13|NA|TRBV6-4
TGTGCCAGCAGTGGGCCGAACACCGGGGAGCTGTTTTTT
CASSGPNTGELFF
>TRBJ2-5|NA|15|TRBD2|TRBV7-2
TGTGCCAGCAGCGTGGGACTAGCTCTCCAAGAGACCCAGTACTTC
CASSVGLALQETQYF
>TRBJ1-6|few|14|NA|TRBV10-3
TGTGCCATCAGTGAGTCGAAACCAGGAGATTCCCTCCACTTT
CAISESKPGDSLHF
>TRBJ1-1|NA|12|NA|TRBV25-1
TGTGCCAGCAGTACACAGGGCGCAGAAGCTTTCTTT
CASSTQGAEAFF
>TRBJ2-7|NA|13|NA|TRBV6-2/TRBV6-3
TGTGCCAGCAGTTATGAGTCCTCCTACGAGCAGTACTTC
CASSYESSYEQYF
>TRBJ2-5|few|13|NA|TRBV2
TGTGCCAGCACCGTCAGATTACAAGAGACCCAGTACTTC
CASTVRLQETQYF
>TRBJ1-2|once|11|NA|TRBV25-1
TGTGCCAGCAGCGCAGGAGGAGGCTACACCTTC
CASSAGGGYTF
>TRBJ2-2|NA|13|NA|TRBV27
TGTGCCAGCAGTGGGTTGCCGGTCGGGGAGCTGTTTTTT
CASSGLPVGELFF
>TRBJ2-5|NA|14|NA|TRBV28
TGTGCCAGCAGTTTGGCTAGGGGCGGACAGACCCAGTACTTC
CASSLARGGQTQYF
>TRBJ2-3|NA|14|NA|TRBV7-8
TGTGCCAGCAGCTTAGCGCTAGACACAGATACGCAGTATTTT
CASSLALDTDTQYF
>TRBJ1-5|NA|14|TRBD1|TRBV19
TGTGCCAGTAGAGACAGGGATAGCAATCAGCCCCAGCATTTT
CASRDRDSNQPQHF
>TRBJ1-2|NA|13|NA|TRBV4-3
TGCGCCAGCAGCCAAGTGACAGTCGGAGGCTACACCTTC
CASSQVTVGGYTF
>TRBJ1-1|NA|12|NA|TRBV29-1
TGCAGCGCTCAACAGGGGAACACTGAAGCTTTCTTT
CSAQQGNTEAFF
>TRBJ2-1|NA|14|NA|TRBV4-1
TGCGCCAGCAGCCAATCCCGGCCGGGCAATGAGCAGTTCTTC
CASSQSRPGNEQFF
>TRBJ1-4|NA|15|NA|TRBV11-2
TGTGCCAGCAGCTTCCTCAGGTCCGCTAATGAAAAACTGTTTTTT
CASSFLRSANEKLFF
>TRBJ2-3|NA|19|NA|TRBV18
TGTGCCAGCTCACCACGCACGGGGAAGGATAGCGGCCTCGTGGATACGCAGTATTTT
CASSPRTGKDSGLVDTQYF
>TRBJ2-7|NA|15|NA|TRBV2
TGTGCCAGCAGTGTCGGGCTAGGGGGGCTACGTGAGCAGTACTTC
CASSVGLGGLREQYF
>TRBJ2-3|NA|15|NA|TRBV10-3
TGTGCCATCAGTACCGACCGGAAGAGCACAGATACGCAGTATTTT
CAISTDRKSTDTQYF
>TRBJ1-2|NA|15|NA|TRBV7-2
TGTGCCAGCAGCCCGGGCATCGACACGCCTTGGGGCTACACCTTC
CASSPGIDTPWGYTF
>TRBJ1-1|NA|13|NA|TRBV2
TGTGCCAGCAGTGAAGTCCTGAACACTGAAGCTTTCTTT
CASSEVLNTEAFF
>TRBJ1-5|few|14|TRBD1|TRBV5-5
TGTGCCAGCAGCTCAGGGGGCCTGAATCAGCCCCAGCATTTT
CASSSGGLNQPQHF
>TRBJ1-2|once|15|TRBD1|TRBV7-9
TGTGCCAGCAGCTTAGCGGGACAGGGTAACTATGGCTACACCTTC
CASSLAGQGNYGYTF
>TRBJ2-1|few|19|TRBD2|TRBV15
TGTGCCACCAGCAGAGCACGACTAGCGGGAGCGGGGACCTACAATGAGCAGTTCTTC
CATSRARLAGAGTYNEQFF